The 8 T cell receptor beta chains below all came from one sample that was sequenced in a study of shared clonotypes between healthy human individuals. Here immunoSEQ multiplex PCR was the method, and the copy in TCRdb shows in-frame clones only, minus some. The sample includes millions of clones, about 93% seen only once; the top ten take around 1.7%. The naive CD8 subset, CD45RO-negative cells positively selected for CCR7, excluded terminally differentiated effector memory CD45RA+ cells. The sample taken for sequencing was naive CD8+ T cells from PBMCs. Every receptor here comes from a man aged 18 to 30 in good health. Some clones in this sample may be carry-over from other donors' samples.

The chain links TRBV11-2 to TRBJ2-1, with D hard to call. The V and J ends lost 3 bases and 0 bases respectively, with 9 bases between them. CDR1 SGHAT and CDR2 FQNNGV come from the germline V gene. There are 15 residues in the CDR3. CDR3 DNA: TGTGCCAGCAGCTTTGTGGGGAACTCCTACAATGAGCAGTTCTTC. As protein: CASSFVGNSYNEQFF. Using reference TRBV11-2 and TRBJ2-1 for the parts outside the CDR3, the full variable domain is EAGVAQSPRYKIIEKRQSVAFWCNPISGHATLYWYQQILGQGPKLLIQFQNNGVVDDSQLPKDRFSAERLKGVDSTLKIQPAKLEDSAVYLCASSFVGNSYNEQFFGPGTRLTVL.

The V gene is TRBV28, the J gene TRBJ1-3; D not resolved. V lost 5 bases to trimming and J lost 3 bases, with 17 bases between them. The germline V gene encodes CDR1 MDHEN and CDR2 SYDVKM. The CDR3 is made up of 16 amino acids. Here the CDR3 reads CASSLSSRWDGNTIYF. CDR3 coding DNA: TGTGCCAGCAGTCTCTCATCACGGTGGGATGGAAACACCATATATTTT.

V and J are TRBV27 and TRBJ2-1, with D perhaps matching TRBD2 (6 bases). V was shortened by 3 bases and J by 6 bases, with 12 bases between the two germline ends. The CDR3 spans 14 residues. CDR1 MNHEY and CDR2 SMNVEV come from the germline V gene (reference sequence). CDR3 in DNA: TGTGCCAGCAGTTTCTCGCTGGGGGGCAATGAGCAGTTCTTC. The encoded protein is CASSFSLGGNEQFF.

The genes are TRBV28 and TRBJ2-3, with TRBD2 identical over 11 bases. The CDR3 covers 14 residues. The germline CDR1 and CDR2 sequences are MDHEN and SYDVKM. Trimming took 10 bases from V and 1 from J; bases not matched to a gene: 4. In DNA form, the CDR3 reads TGTGCCACCAGACTAGCGGGGCGCACAGATACGCAGTATTTT. Translating it yields CATRLAGRTDTQYF.

This clone was observed once. The chain employs TRBV28 and TRBJ1-1; no firm D call. V lost 1 base, J lost 0 bases, and 9 bases lay in between. The germline V gene encodes CDR1 MDHEN and CDR2 SYDVKM. The CDR3 contains 15 residues. The CDR3 is CASSLSAEMNTEAFF. The CDR3 coding sequence is TGTGCCAGCAGTTTATCGGCAGAAATGAACACTGAAGCTTTCTTT.

The gene calls are TRBV25-1 and TRBJ2-5; no definite D call. Germline loops: CDR1 MGHDK, CDR2 SYGVNS. The CDR3 spans 10 residues. The V end lost 11 bases, the J end lost 5 bases, and 9 bases lay between the germline ends. This CDR3 is CASLGETQYF. The CDR3 DNA reads as TGTGCCTCACTTGGGGAGACCCAGTACTTC.

The rearrangement uses TRBV7-2 and TRBJ2-7, with 9 bases identical to TRBD2. The CDR3 consists of 15 residues. Trimming at V came to 1 base and at J to 2 bases, leaving 3 bases not matched to a gene. Germline CDR1 SGHTA, CDR2 FQGNSA. The CDR3 nucleotides are TGTGCCAGCAGCTTAGTAGCGGGGGCCACCTACGAGCAGTACTTC. Amino acid sequence: CASSLVAGATYEQYF.

This sequence joins TRBV10-1 and TRBJ2-7; D is perhaps TRBD1 or TRBD2 (5 bases each). V gave up 3 bases and J gave up 4 bases, with 7 bases separating them. The CDR3 has 12 residues. Per the germline V gene, CDR1 is WNHNN and CDR2 is SYGVQD (reference sequence). The CDR3 DNA reads TGCGCCAGCAGTGACGAGGGGTACGAGCAGTACTTC. Translated, it gives CASSDEGYEQYF.